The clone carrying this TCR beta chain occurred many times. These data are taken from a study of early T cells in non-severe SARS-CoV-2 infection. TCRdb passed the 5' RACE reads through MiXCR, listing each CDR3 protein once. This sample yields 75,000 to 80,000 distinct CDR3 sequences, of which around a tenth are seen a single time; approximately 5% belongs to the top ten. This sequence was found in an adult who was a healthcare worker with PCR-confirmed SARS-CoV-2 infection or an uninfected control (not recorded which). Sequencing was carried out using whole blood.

This CDR3 reads CASSPSQGIYGYTF. Written as DNA, the CDR3 is TGTGCCAGCAGCCCGAGCCAGGGGATCTATGGCTACACCTTC. The V call is TRBV9, the J call TRBJ1-2; tentative D call: TRBD1 (6 bases). CDR3 length: 14 residues. Trimming pared 4 bases from V and 4 bases from J, leaving 14 bases between. Germline-derived CDR1 and CDR2 are SGDLS and YYNGEE.